This TCR beta chain derives from a study of cytomegalovirus exposure and HLA in healthy donors. The data were produced by immunoSEQ multiplex PCR, yet TCRdb's version contains in-frame clones alone and is incomplete. There are about 98,000 clones in the sample; approximately 84% occur only once, and about 6% lies in the top ten. A note on this clone: The antigen is unknown.

The CDR3 runs 15 residues. Trimming stripped 5 bases from V and 2 bases from J, with 15 bases between. Germline V CDR1 and CDR2: MNHEY, SMNVEV (reference sequence). Study-level findings and limits: Both high specificity and high sensitivity reportedly marked the classifier's diagnosis of cytomegalovirus status. There were 150 to 200 TCR beta chains listed as cytomegalovirus-associated. TCR clusters originating in the first cohort tended to co-occur in the 100 to 150 validation repertoires, according to a later analysis.

This receptor was obtained from a man between 18 and 35 years old in good health and CMV-seropositive. V and J are TRBV27 and TRBJ2-5; D perhaps matches TRBD1 (5 bases). Sequencing used PBMCs. This CDR3 reads CASSPIQGWQETQYF. CDR3 DNA: TGTGCCAGCAGTCCCATTCAGGGTTGGCAAGAGACCCAGTACTTC.